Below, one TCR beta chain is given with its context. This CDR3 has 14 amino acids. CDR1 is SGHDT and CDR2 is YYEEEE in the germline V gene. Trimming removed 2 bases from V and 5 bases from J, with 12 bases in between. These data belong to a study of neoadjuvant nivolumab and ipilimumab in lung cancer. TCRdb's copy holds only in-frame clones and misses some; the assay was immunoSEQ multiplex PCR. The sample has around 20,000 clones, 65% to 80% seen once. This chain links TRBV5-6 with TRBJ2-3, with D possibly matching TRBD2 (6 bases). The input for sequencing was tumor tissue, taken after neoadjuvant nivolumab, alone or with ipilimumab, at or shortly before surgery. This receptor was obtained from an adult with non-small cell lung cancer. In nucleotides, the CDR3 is TGTGCCAGCAGCTTTGGGCAGGGAGGAGATACGCAGTATTTT. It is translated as CASSFGQGGDTQYF.